This T cell receptor beta chain was recovered during a study of Ad26.COV2.S vaccination and SARS-CoV-2 variants. The study's findings and limits: People who got the vaccine or the placebo had similar non-spike TCR breadth. The analyses of TCR breadth and depth may have understated the size of total T cell responses.

This clone was counted once. Its antigen is not known. Germline CDR1 and CDR2: LNHDA and SQIVND (reference sequence). The CDR3 covers 16 residues. J was trimmed by 1 base and V by 5 bases; bases with no gene match: 11. Treatment: 19 received Ad26.COV2.S at low or high dose, single or two shots; 5 received placebo; per-sample allocation not given. The samples were gathered on day 63 after the first injection of vaccine or placebo. Generated by immunoSEQ multiplex PCR, the TCRdb table keeps only in-frame clones and is missing some. The table includes roughly 400,000 clones, about 90% detected once. The receptor comes from a person between 18 and 59 years old who received the Ad26.COV2.S COVID-19 vaccine or a placebo. The J gene is TRBJ2-7, the V gene TRBV19; TRBD1 aligns across 7 bases. Sequencing used peripheral blood, obtained in a trial of Ad26.COV2.S vaccine versus placebo. DNA for the CDR3: TGTGCCAGTAGTCCAGAGACAGGGATTGAGTCCTACGAGCAGTACTTC. Its translation is CASSPETGIESYEQYF.